This T cell receptor (beta chain) was identified during a study of shared clonotypes between healthy human individuals. At the level of the study: Aged between 18 and 49, the donors were a couple of women and a few men.

The authors distributed each subset's genomic DNA evenly over several immunoSEQ plates. Sequencing was performed with immunoSEQ multiplex PCR; in TCRdb, only in-frame clones are kept and a portion is missing. The table lists approximately 500,000 clones, roughly 80% of them singletons. Of note for this clone: This likely reflects a read error, since a far larger clone is one base away.

The CDR3 consists of 12 residues. V gave up 10 bases and J gave up 4 bases, with 14 bases separating them. The germline CDR1 and CDR2 sequences are WNHNN and SYGVQD (reference sequence). V is TRBV10-1 and J is TRBJ2-7, with D perhaps matching TRBD2 (6 bases). The material sequenced was PBMCs. This TCR came from a woman in her thirties or forties in good health. Some clones in this sample may be carry-over from other donors' samples. The CDR3 nucleotides read TGCGCCAAAACTAGCTGGAGGTACGAGCAGTACTTC. This encodes CAKTSWRYEQYF.